The rows below give T cell receptor beta chains drawn from one sample of a study of cytomegalovirus exposure and HLA in healthy donors. The data were produced by immunoSEQ multiplex PCR, yet TCRdb's version contains in-frame clones alone and is incomplete. Here the sample spans roughly 79,000 clones, roughly 93% being singletons. Sequencing was performed on PBMCs. Receptors were obtained from a man aged 18 to 35 in good health and CMV-seronegative. The CDR3 runs from the conserved cysteine through the conserved F or W. The order of the fields is D gene, V gene, J gene, CDR3 protein. A D gene is named only where the DNA matches it firmly.

d_call: .; v_call: TRBV7-9; j_call: TRBJ1-1; cdr3_aa: CASSSSGGLSVWTEAFF
d_call: .; v_call: TRBV5-4; j_call: TRBJ1-1; cdr3_aa: CASSLGQGRNTEAFF
d_call: TRBD2; v_call: TRBV5-1; j_call: TRBJ2-3; cdr3_aa: CASSWGAGDTDTQYF
d_call: TRBD2; v_call: TRBV9; j_call: TRBJ2-2; cdr3_aa: CASSVALAEPPGELFF
d_call: TRBD1; v_call: TRBV29-1; j_call: TRBJ1-5; cdr3_aa: CSVGTGESNQPQHF
d_call: TRBD2; v_call: TRBV4-3; j_call: TRBJ2-3; cdr3_aa: CASSQDPRELYGGTDTQYF
d_call: .; v_call: TRBV27; j_call: TRBJ2-3; cdr3_aa: CASSFRADLGDTQYF
d_call: TRBD2; v_call: TRBV19; j_call: TRBJ2-5; cdr3_aa: CASSPGGGLRETQYF
d_call: TRBD1; v_call: TRBV30; j_call: TRBJ1-1; cdr3_aa: CAWGVGQDTEAFF
d_call: .; v_call: TRBV27; j_call: TRBJ2-2; cdr3_aa: CASSLSPGKMANTGELFF
d_call: .; v_call: TRBV5-1; j_call: TRBJ2-2; cdr3_aa: CASRTASTGELFF
d_call: .; v_call: TRBV30; j_call: TRBJ2-7; cdr3_aa: CAWSGGHEQYF
d_call: TRBD1; v_call: TRBV5-4; j_call: TRBJ2-5; cdr3_aa: CASSLPRTGGDPQYF
d_call: .; v_call: TRBV5-1; j_call: TRBJ1-1; cdr3_aa: CASSLGHQNTEAFF
d_call: .; v_call: TRBV6-5; j_call: TRBJ2-7; cdr3_aa: CASSRQGAHYEQYF
d_call: TRBD2; v_call: TRBV7-2; j_call: TRBJ2-3; cdr3_aa: CASRVAGGPDTQYF
d_call: TRBD1; v_call: TRBV4-1; j_call: TRBJ1-4; cdr3_aa: CASSPGQGPPTNEKLFF
d_call: .; v_call: TRBV7-9; j_call: TRBJ1-1; cdr3_aa: CASSKSGNTEAFF
d_call: .; v_call: TRBV5-4; j_call: TRBJ1-1; cdr3_aa: CASSLEGVGSTEAFF
d_call: .; v_call: TRBV20-1; j_call: TRBJ1-2; cdr3_aa: CSATSAYGYTF
d_call: .; v_call: TRBV21-1; j_call: TRBJ2-7; cdr3_aa: CASSKKAWGETYEQYF
d_call: .; v_call: TRBV7-9; j_call: TRBJ1-2; cdr3_aa: CASSLVWEVRTGYTF
d_call: TRBD2; v_call: TRBV29-1; j_call: TRBJ2-1; cdr3_aa: CSVLAGFYNEQFF
d_call: TRBD1; v_call: TRBV18; j_call: TRBJ1-2; cdr3_aa: CASSPLEGAIRYGYTF
d_call: TRBD1; v_call: TRBV10-1; j_call: TRBJ1-1; cdr3_aa: CASSERTGNTEAFF
d_call: .; v_call: TRBV10-2; j_call: TRBJ1-6; cdr3_aa: CASSEIGGRGLMGNSPLHF
d_call: TRBD2; v_call: TRBV7-9; j_call: TRBJ2-2; cdr3_aa: CASSPGLAGGYNTGELFF
d_call: .; v_call: TRBV5-6; j_call: TRBJ2-7; cdr3_aa: CASSLPSLYGEQYF
d_call: TRBD1; v_call: TRBV27; j_call: TRBJ2-1; cdr3_aa: CASTTRGGPGISYNEQFF
d_call: TRBD1; v_call: TRBV11-3; j_call: TRBJ1-3; cdr3_aa: CASSAERTGSLYSGNTIYF
d_call: .; v_call: TRBV30; j_call: TRBJ2-1; cdr3_aa: CAWLGGARGGYNEQFF